Following are 22 T cell receptor beta chains from one sample sequenced in a study of Ad26.COV2.S vaccination and SARS-CoV-2 variants. Indicated treatment: over 15 received Ad26.COV2.S at low or high dose, single or two shots; about 5 received placebo; per-sample allocation not given. After the first vaccine or placebo injection, samples were drawn on day 63. TCRdb's table, derived via immunoSEQ multiplex PCR, lists solely in-frame clones and lacks some. The data hold 300,000 to 350,000 clones, with 70% to 90% observed a single time. The specimen comprised peripheral blood, sampled in a trial of Ad26.COV2.S vaccine versus placebo. The source is a person between 18 and 59 years old who received the Ad26.COV2.S COVID-19 vaccine or a placebo.

This clone was seen more than once but under ten times. V is TRBV5-4 and J is TRBJ2-3; the match to TRBD2 covers 8 bases. Germline V gene data show CDR1 as SGHNT and CDR2 as YYREEE (reference sequence). Unmatched junction bases numbered 8, after V lost 2 bases and J lost 0 bases. The CDR3 runs 17 residues. CDR3 coding DNA: TGTGCCAGCAGCTTTAACAAGGCGGGGGGCAGCACAGATACGCAGTATTTT. Protein sequence: CASSFNKAGGSTDTQYF.

In its sample, this clone was seen once. V usage is TRBV28 and J usage is TRBJ2-7; 7 bases are a match to TRBD2. The V gene's germline CDR1 is MDHEN and CDR2 SYDVKM. This CDR3 region has 14 residues. The ends lost 10 bases at V and 2 bases at J; junction bases unmatched: 11. CDR3 amino acids: CATLPGLPTYEQYF. The CDR3 nucleotides are TGTGCCACCCTACCGGGACTACCGACCTACGAGCAGTACTTC.

The chain employs TRBV5-1 and TRBJ2-1, with D uncertain. Germline assignment: CDR1 SGHRS and CDR2 YFSETQ. CDR3 length: 13 amino acids. The V gene lost 1 base and the J gene lost 15 bases, with 17 bases spanning the gap. In DNA, the CDR3 is TGCGCCAGCAGCTTGTTGGGCTCTCAACCCCCGTTCTTC. This sequence encodes CASSLLGSQPPFF.

The chain combines TRBV19 with TRBJ1-5, with D uncertain. This CDR3 comprises 16 residues. Germline lookup yields CDR1 LNHDA and CDR2 SQIVND (reference sequence). V was clipped by 5 bases and J by 0 bases, with 14 bases between them. The CDR3 reads CASSPPWTDSNQPQHF. The CDR3 bases are TGTGCCAGTAGTCCACCCTGGACGGATAGCAATCAGCCCCAGCATTTT.

Regarding this clone: Other DNA sequences from this sample encode an identical CDR3 as well. The chain recombines TRBV18 with TRBJ2-1, with D possibly matching TRBD1 (5 bases). The germline gives CDR1 KGHSH, CDR2 LQKENI. The CDR3 spans 13 residues. The germline V and J ends were trimmed by 2 bases and 5 bases, with 7 bases remaining between them. The CDR3 DNA sequence: TGTGCCAGCTCACCAAGCAGGGACAATGAGCAGTTCTTC. Protein product: CASSPSRDNEQFF.

The genes are TRBV4-1 and TRBJ2-3; D may be TRBD1 (6 bases). Trimming left V 0 bases short and J 11 bases short, with 21 bases between. The CDR3 runs to 16 residues. Germline values: CDR1 MGHRA, CDR2 YSYEKL. The CDR3: CASSQDPKAGQGKQYF. CDR3 in DNA: TGCGCCAGCAGCCAAGACCCTAAGGCTGGGCAGGGGAAGCAGTATTTT.

The chain couples TRBV5-8 to TRBJ1-4; TRBD1 aligns across 12 bases. This CDR3 spans 14 amino acids. V shed 4 bases, J shed 8 bases, and the junction held 3 bases outside the gene matches. CDR1 SGHTS and CDR2 YDEGEE come from the germline V gene. CDR3 DNA sequence: TGTGCCAGCAGCACCGGGACAGGGGGCGAAAAACTGTTTTTT. Its protein product is CASSTGTGGEKLFF.

The J gene is TRBJ2-5, the V gene TRBV7-2; 11 nucleotides align to TRBD2. The CDR3 consists of 17 residues. Germline trimming cut 5 bases from V and 5 bases from J; bases unmatched to any gene: 13. From germline, CDR1 is SGHTA and CDR2 FQGNSA. CDR3 coding DNA: TGTGCCAGCAGCCCATCCCTTAGCGGGGGGGCCCGGGAGACCCAGTACTTC. Its protein product is CASSPSLSGGARETQYF.

V and J are TRBV3-1 (or the pseudogene TRBV3-2) and TRBJ1-4, with 9 bases matching TRBD1. The germline V gene has CDR1 LGHDT and CDR2 YNNKEL (reference sequence). The ends lost 2 bases at V and 6 bases at J; junction bases unmatched: 4. CDR3 length: 15 amino acids. CDR3 coding DNA: TGTGCCAGCAGCCAACTGACAGGGGGGTATGAAAAACTGTTTTTT. Its protein is CASSQLTGGYEKLFF.

There are a few counts of this clone. This chain connects TRBV5-1 to TRBJ2-7, with TRBD2 identical over 8 bases. Trimming at V came to 4 bases and at J to 1 base, leaving 7 bases not matched to a gene. The germline V gene has CDR1 SGHRS and CDR2 YFSETQ. The CDR3 sequence is 15 residues long. The DNA of the CDR3 is TGCGCCAGCAGCCCCGGGGGGGGCCGTTCCTACGAGCAGTACTTC. This codes for CASSPGGGRSYEQYF.

The rearrangement links TRBV18 to TRBJ1-5, with TRBD1 matching 10 bases. V shed 3 bases, J shed 3 bases, and the junction held 2 bases outside the gene matches. This CDR3 is built from 15 residues. Germline V gene sequence: CDR1 KGHSH, CDR2 LQKENI. In DNA, the CDR3 is TGTGCCAGCTCACCGGACAGGGGGTACAATCAGCCCCAGCATTTT. Protein sequence: CASSPDRGYNQPQHF.

The chain combines TRBV19 with TRBJ2-1; D not resolved. The CDR3 runs 16 residues. Trimming cost V 5 bases and J 2 bases, with 16 bases left between them. Germline values: CDR1 LNHDA, CDR2 SQIVND (reference sequence). This chain's CDR3 is CASSVASHLTYNEQFF. Here the CDR3 DNA reads TGTGCCAGTAGTGTGGCCAGCCATCTCACCTACAATGAGCAGTTCTTC.

This clone was counted once. This chain uses TRBV5-4 with TRBJ2-7; D is ambiguous. V was cut by 3 bases and J by 4 bases, with 17 bases left in between. The CDR3 runs to 15 residues. CDR1 is SGHNT, CDR2 YYREEE, per germline (reference sequence). This CDR3 reads CASSSYRAHQYEQYF. DNA for the CDR3: TGTGCCAGCAGCTCCTACCGGGCACATCAATACGAGCAGTACTTC.

The chain couples TRBV3-1 (or the pseudogene TRBV3-2) to TRBJ2-7; TRBD1 matches 10 bases. This CDR3 comprises 14 residues. V gave up 6 bases and J gave up 6 bases; unmatched junction bases: 8. Germline V gene sequence: CDR1 LGHDT, CDR2 YNNKEL (reference sequence). DNA for the CDR3: TGTGCCAGCAGACCCCGGGACAGGGGCGGCGAGCAGTACTTC. It encodes CASRPRDRGGEQYF.

J is TRBJ2-7 and V is TRBV11-2; D is unclear. CDR1 is SGHAT, CDR2 FQNNGV, per germline. V was shortened by 4 bases and J by 2 bases, with 9 bases between the two germline ends. The CDR3 is 13 amino acids. The CDR3 reads CASSSSTTYEQYF. CDR3 coding DNA: TGTGCCAGCAGCTCTTCCACCACCTACGAGCAGTACTTC.

The chain has TRBV2 and TRBJ2-7; D possibly corresponds to TRBD2 (6 bases). The V gene's germline CDR1 is SNHLY and CDR2 FYNNEI. V lost 5 bases to trimming and J lost 1 base, with 12 bases between them. This CDR3 spans 14 amino acids. CDR3 coding DNA: TGTGCCAGCAGTTCACAAGGAGGGTCCTACGAGCAGTACTTC. The encoded protein is CASSSQGGSYEQYF.

The CDR3 spells CASSQERGASSYNEQFF. DNA for the CDR3: TGCGCCAGCAGCCAAGAAAGGGGCGCGAGCTCCTACAATGAGCAGTTCTTC. The V gene is TRBV4-1, the J gene TRBJ2-1; TRBD1 is a possible D gene (5 bases). This CDR3 is built from 17 residues. Germline CDR1 and CDR2: MGHRA and YSYEKL. V dropped 0 bases and J dropped 0 bases, with 12 bases sitting between them.

This chain joins TRBV7-9 and TRBJ2-3; a weak D match, TRBD2 (5 bases). CDR1 is SEHNR and CDR2 is FQNEAQ in the germline V gene (reference sequence). This CDR3 has 14 residues. Trimming shortened V by 2 bases and J by 2 bases, and 8 bases separated the two germline ends. The CDR3 is CASSLTRDTDTQYF. The CDR3 DNA follows: TGTGCCAGCAGCTTAACCCGGGACACAGATACGCAGTATTTT.

DNA of the CDR3: TGTGCCAGCAGCCAAGGGACTAGCGGGGGGGTTGCAGATACGCAGTATTTT. It specifies CASSQGTSGGVADTQYF. V is TRBV3-1 (or the pseudogene TRBV3-2) and J is TRBJ2-3; 15 nucleotides align to TRBD2. J gave up 4 bases and V 1 base, and 3 bases lay outside the gene matches. The CDR3 has 17 amino acids. Germline V gene data show CDR1 as LGHDT and CDR2 as YNNKEL (reference sequence).

The chain links TRBV7-9 to TRBJ1-1, with a tentative D call TRBD1 (6 bases). Germline CDR1 is SEHNR and CDR2 is FQNEAQ (reference sequence). The CDR3 is made up of 13 amino acids. V was shortened by 5 bases and J by 4 bases, with 11 bases between the two germline ends. The CDR3 DNA is TGTGCCAGCAGCGCCCCAGGGGCCACTGAAGCTTTCTTT. This codes for CASSAPGATEAFF.

In this sample, this clone turned up a few times. The rearrangement uses TRBV9 and TRBJ1-1; possible D gene TRBD1, 5 bases. There are 13 residues in the CDR3. The germline CDR1 and CDR2 sequences are SGDLS and YYNGEE. V lost 1 base and J lost 10, with 14 bases in between. The CDR3 sequence: CASSVHPTERAFF. The CDR3 DNA reads as TGTGCCAGCAGCGTACATCCGACAGAACGAGCTTTCTTT.

The chain carries TRBV11-2 and TRBJ1-2; 7 bases match TRBD1. The CDR3 extends over 15 amino acids. V trimming: 10 bases; J trimming: 8 bases; junction bases outside the gene matches: 19. Germline V gene sequence: CDR1 SGHAT, CDR2 FQNNGV. CDR3 loop: CATSRTAGGKGGYTF. The CDR3, as DNA: TGTGCCACCAGTCGGACCGCAGGGGGGAAGGGGGGCTACACCTTC. The full variable domain, its missing parts supplied by reference TRBV11-2 and TRBJ1-2, is EAGVAQSPRYKIIEKRQSVAFWCNPISGHATLYWYQQILGQGPKLLIQFQNNGVVDDSQLPKDRFSAERLKGVDSTLKIQPAKLEDSAVYLCATSRTAGGKGGYTFGSGTRLTVV.